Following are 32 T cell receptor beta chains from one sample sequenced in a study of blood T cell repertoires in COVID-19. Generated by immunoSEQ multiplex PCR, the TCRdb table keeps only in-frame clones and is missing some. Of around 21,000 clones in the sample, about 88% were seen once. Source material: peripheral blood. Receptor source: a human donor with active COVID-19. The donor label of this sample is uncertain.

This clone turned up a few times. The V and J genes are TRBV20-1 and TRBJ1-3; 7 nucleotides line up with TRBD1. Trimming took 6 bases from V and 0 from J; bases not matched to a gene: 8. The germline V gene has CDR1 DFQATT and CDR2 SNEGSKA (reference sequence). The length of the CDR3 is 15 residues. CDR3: CSASTGVFSGNTIYF. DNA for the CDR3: TGCAGTGCCAGTACAGGGGTCTTCTCTGGAAACACCATATATTTT.

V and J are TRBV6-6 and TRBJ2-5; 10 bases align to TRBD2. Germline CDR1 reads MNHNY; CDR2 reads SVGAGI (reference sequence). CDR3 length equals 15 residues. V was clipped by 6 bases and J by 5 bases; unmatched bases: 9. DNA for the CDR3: TGTGCCAGCAGGACGAGCGGGGGGGCCGTGGAGACCCAGTACTTC. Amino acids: CASRTSGGAVETQYF.

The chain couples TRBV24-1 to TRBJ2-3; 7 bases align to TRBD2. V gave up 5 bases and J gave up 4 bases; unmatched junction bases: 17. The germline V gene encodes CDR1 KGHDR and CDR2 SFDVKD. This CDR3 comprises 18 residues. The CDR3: CATSASSGPSTRPDTQYF. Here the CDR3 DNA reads TGTGCCACCAGTGCGTCTAGCGGCCCATCTACTCGCCCAGATACGCAGTATTTT.

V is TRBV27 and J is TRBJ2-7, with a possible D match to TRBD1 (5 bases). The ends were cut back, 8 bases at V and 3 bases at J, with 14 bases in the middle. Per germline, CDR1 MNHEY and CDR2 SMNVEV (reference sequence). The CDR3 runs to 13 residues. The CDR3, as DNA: TGTGCCAGCCACCAAACAGGAGACTACGAGCAGTACTTC. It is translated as CASHQTGDYEQYF.

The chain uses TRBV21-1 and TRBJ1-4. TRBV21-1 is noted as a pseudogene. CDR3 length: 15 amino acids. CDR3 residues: CASSKEGGKNEKLFF. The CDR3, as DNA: TGTGCCAGCAGCAAAGAGGGGGGGAAAAATGAAAAACTGTTTTTT.

The chain's CDR3 is CASSENTGLGSREQYF. Written as DNA, the CDR3 is TGTGCCAGCAGTGAAAACACAGGACTAGGGAGTCGCGAGCAGTACTTC. The chain links TRBV6-1 to TRBJ2-7; 7 bases map to TRBD2. CDR1 is MNHNS, CDR2 SASEGT, per germline. The CDR3 is 16 residues long. The trim removed 2 bases at V and 6 bases at J, leaving 13 bases unmatched.

This CDR3 reads CASSTTSALSTDTQYF. The DNA for the CDR3 is TGTGCCAGTAGTACCACTAGCGCCCTAAGCACAGATACGCAGTATTTT. This chain joins TRBV19 and TRBJ2-3; 7 bases map to TRBD2. Per germline, CDR1 LNHDA and CDR2 SQIVND (reference sequence). The junction had 7 bases not matched to a gene; V was cut back by 4 bases and J by 0 bases. The CDR3 sequence is 16 residues long.

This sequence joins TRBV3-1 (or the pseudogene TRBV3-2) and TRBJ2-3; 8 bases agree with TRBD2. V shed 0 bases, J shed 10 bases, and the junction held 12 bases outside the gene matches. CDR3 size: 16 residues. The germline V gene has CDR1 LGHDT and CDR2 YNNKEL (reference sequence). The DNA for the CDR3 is TGTGCCAGCAGCCAAGAAGGCGGCGGGGGGTTCATATCGCAGTATTTT. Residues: CASSQEGGGGFISQYF.

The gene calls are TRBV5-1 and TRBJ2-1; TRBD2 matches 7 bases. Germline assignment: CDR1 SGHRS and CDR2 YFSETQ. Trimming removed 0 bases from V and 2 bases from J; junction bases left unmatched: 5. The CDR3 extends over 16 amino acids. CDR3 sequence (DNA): TGCGCCAGCAGCTTGGGGGGCGGGAGCACCTACAATGAGCAGTTCTTC. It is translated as CASSLGGGSTYNEQFF.

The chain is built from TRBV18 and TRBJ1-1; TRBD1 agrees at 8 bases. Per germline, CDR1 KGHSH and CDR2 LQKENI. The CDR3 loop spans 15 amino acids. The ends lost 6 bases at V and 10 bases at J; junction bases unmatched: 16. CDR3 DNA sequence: TGTGCCAGCTCCCCGGGGCCGACAGGGGCCCGGGTAGCTTTCTTT. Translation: CASSPGPTGARVAFF.

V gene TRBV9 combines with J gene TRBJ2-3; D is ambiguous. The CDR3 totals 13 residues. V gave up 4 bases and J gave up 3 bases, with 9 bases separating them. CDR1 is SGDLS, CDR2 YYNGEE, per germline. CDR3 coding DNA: TGTGCCAGCAGCTCAACACAAACAGATACGCAGTATTTT. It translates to CASSSTQTDTQYF.

CDR3 region: CASSTRTSGSWTYEQYF. CDR3 sequence (DNA): TGTGCCAGCAGCACCCGGACTAGCGGGAGTTGGACCTACGAGCAGTACTTC. The V gene is TRBV5-4, the J gene TRBJ2-7; TRBD2 matches 13 bases. Per the germline V gene, CDR1 is SGHNT and CDR2 is YYREEE (reference sequence). This CDR3 comprises 17 residues. The V gene end was trimmed by 4 bases and the J gene end by 2 bases; junction bases not matched to a gene: 9. Filled out from reference TRBV5-4 and TRBJ2-7, the complete variable domain reads ETGVTQSPTHLIKTRGQQVTLRCSSQSGHNTVSWYQQALGQGPQFIFQYYREEENGRGNFPPRFSGLQFPNYSSELNVNALELDDSALYLCASSTRTSGSWTYEQYFGPGTRLTVT.

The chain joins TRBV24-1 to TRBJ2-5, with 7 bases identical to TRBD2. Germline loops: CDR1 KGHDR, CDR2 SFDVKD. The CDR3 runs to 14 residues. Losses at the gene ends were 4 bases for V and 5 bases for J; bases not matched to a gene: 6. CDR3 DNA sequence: TGTGCCACCAGTGAGGGGGGGGTCCCCGAGACCCAGTACTTC. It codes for CATSEGGVPETQYF.

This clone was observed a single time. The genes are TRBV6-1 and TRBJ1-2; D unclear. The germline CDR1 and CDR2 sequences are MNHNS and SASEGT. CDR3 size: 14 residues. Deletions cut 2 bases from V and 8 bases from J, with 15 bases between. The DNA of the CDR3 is TGTGCCAGCAGTGAAATCGAAGGAAGAGCGGGCTACACCTTC. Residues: CASSEIEGRAGYTF.

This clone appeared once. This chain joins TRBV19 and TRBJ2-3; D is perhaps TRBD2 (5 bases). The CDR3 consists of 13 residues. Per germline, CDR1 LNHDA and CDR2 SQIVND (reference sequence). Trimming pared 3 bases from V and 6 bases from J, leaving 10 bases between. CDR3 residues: CASSMRAEDTQYF. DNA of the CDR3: TGTGCCAGTAGTATGAGGGCAGAGGATACGCAGTATTTT.

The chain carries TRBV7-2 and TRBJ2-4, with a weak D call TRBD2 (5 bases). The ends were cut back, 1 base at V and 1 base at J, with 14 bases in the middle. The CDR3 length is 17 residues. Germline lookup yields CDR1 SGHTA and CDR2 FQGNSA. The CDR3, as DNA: TGTGCCAGCAGCTTAGTTTCGGAGAGGGCTGCCAAAAACATTCAGTACTTC. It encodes CASSLVSERAAKNIQYF.

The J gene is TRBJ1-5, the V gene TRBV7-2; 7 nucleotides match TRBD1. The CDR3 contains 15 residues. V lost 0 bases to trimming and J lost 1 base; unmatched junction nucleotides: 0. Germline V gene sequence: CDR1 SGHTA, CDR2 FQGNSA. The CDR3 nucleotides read TGTGCCAGCAGCTTAGCGACAGGGAGCAATCAGCCCCAGCATTTT. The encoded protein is CASSLATGSNQPQHF.

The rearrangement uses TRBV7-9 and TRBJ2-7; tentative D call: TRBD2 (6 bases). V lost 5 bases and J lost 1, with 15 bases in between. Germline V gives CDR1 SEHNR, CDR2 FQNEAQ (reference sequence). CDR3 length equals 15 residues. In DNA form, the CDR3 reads TGTGCCAGCAGCATCGAGCCTAGCGAGTCCTACGAGCAGTACTTC. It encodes CASSIEPSESYEQYF.

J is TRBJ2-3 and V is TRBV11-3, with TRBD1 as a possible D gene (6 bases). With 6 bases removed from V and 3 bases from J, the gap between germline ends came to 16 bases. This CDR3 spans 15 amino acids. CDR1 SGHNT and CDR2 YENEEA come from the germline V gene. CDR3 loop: CASSSQGDITDTQYF. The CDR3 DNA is TGTGCCAGCAGTTCACAGGGTGACATTACAGATACGCAGTATTTT.

The CDR3 DNA reads as TGTGCCACCAGCACCGGACAGGGTGTGAATCAGCCCCAGCATTTT. Residues: CATSTGQGVNQPQHF. This rearrangement joins TRBV15 to TRBJ1-5, with 8 bases that match TRBD1. This CDR3 has 15 residues. From germline, CDR1 is LNHNV and CDR2 YYDKDF (reference sequence). Trimming at V came to 4 bases and at J to 4 bases, leaving 6 bases not matched to a gene.

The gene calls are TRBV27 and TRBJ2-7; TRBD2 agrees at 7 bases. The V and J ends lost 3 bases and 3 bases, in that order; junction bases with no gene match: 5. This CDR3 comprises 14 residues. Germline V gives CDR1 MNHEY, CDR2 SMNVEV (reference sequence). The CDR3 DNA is TGTGCCAGCAGTTTCCAGGGCGGGAGCTACGAGCAGTACTTC. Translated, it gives CASSFQGGSYEQYF.

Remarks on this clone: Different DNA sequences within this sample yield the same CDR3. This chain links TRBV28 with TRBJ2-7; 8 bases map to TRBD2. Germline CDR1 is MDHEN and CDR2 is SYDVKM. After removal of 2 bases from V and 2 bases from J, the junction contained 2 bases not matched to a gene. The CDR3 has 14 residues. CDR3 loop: CASSLTSGAYEQYF. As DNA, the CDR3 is TGTGCCAGCAGTTTAACTAGCGGCGCCTACGAGCAGTACTTC.

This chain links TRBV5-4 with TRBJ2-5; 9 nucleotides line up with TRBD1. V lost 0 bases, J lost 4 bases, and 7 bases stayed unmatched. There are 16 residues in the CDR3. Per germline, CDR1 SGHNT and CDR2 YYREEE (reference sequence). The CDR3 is CASSLGGQGLGETQYF. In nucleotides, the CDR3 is TGTGCCAGCAGCTTGGGAGGACAGGGGTTGGGAGAGACCCAGTACTTC.

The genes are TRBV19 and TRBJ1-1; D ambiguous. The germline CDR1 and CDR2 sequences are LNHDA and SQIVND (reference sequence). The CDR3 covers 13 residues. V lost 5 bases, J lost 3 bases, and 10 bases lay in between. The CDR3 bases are TGTGCCAGTAGTTCCCCTCGGTACACTGAAGCTTTCTTT. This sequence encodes CASSSPRYTEAFF.

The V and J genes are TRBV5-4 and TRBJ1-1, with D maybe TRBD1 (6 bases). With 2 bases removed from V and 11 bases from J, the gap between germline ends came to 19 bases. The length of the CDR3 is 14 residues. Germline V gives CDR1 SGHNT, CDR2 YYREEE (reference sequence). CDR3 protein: CASSFPGDLFNAFF. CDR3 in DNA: TGTGCCAGCAGCTTCCCAGGGGACCTCTTTAATGCTTTCTTT.

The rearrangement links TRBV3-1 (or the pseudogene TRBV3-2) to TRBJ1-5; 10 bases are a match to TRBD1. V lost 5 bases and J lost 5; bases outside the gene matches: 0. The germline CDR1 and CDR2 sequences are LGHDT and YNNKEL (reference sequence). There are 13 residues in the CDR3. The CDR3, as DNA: TGTGCCAGCAGCGGGACAGGGGATCAGCCCCAGCATTTT. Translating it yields CASSGTGDQPQHF.

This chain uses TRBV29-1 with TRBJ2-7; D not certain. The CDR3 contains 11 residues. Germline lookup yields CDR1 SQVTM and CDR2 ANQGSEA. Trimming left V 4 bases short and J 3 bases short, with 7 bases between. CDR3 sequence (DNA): TGCAGCGTTGCCTTGAGCTACGAGCAGTACTTC. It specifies CSVALSYEQYF.

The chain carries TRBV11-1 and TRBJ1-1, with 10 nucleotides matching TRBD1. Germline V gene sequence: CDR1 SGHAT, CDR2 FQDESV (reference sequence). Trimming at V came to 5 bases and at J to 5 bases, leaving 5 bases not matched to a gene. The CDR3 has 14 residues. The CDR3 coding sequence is TGTGCCAGCAGCATGGGACAGGGGTCTACTGAAGCTTTCTTT. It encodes CASSMGQGSTEAFF. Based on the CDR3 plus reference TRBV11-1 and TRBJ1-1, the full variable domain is EAEVAQSPRYKITEKSQAVAFWCDPISGHATLYWYRQILGQGPELLVQFQDESVVDDSQLPKDRFSAERLKGVDSTLKIQPAELGDSAMYLCASSMGQGSTEAFFGQGTRLTVV.

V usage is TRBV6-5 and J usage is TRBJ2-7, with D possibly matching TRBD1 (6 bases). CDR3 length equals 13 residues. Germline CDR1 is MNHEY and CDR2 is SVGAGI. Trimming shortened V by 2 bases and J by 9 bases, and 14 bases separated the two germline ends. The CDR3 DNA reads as TGTGCCAGCAGTTACACACAGGGTAGTGCGCAGTACTTC. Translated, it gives CASSYTQGSAQYF.

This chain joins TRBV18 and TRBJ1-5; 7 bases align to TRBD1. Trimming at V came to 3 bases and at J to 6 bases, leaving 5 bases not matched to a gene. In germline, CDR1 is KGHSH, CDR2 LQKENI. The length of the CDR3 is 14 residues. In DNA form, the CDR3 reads TGTGCCAGCTCACCGGCAGGGGGGAGTCAGCCCCAGCATTTT. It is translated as CASSPAGGSQPQHF.

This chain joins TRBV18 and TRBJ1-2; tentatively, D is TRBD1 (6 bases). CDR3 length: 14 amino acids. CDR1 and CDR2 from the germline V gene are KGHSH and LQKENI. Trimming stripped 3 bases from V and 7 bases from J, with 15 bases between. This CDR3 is CASSPSIQGTGYTF. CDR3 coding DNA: TGTGCCAGCTCACCGTCGATACAGGGTACTGGCTACACCTTC. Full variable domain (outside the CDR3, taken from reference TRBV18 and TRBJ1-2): NAGVMQNPRHLVRRRGQEARLRCSPMKGHSHVYWYRQLPEEGLKFMVYLQKENIIDESGMPKERFSAEFPKEGPSILRIQQVVRGDSAAYFCASSPSIQGTGYTFGSGTRLTVV.

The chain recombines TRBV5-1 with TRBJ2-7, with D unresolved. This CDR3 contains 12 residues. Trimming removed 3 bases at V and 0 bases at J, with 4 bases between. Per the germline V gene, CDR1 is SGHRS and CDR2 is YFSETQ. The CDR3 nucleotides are TGCGCCAGCAGCTCGGGCTCCTACGAGCAGTACTTC. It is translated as CASSSGSYEQYF.